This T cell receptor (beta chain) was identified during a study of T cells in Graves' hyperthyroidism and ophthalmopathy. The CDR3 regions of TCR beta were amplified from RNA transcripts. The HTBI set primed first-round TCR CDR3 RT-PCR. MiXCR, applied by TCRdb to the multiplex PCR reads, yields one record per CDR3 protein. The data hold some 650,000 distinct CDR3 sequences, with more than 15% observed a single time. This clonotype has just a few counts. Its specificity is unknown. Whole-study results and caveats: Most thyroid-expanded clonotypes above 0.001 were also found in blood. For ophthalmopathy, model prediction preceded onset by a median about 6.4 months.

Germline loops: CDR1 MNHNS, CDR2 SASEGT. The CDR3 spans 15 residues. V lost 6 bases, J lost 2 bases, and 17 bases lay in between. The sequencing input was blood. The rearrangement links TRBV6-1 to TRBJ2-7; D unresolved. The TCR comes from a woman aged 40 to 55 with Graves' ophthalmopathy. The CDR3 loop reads CASSVLQGWTYEQYF. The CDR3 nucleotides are TGTGCCAGCAGCGTCCTTCAAGGGTGGACCTACGAGCAGTACTTC.